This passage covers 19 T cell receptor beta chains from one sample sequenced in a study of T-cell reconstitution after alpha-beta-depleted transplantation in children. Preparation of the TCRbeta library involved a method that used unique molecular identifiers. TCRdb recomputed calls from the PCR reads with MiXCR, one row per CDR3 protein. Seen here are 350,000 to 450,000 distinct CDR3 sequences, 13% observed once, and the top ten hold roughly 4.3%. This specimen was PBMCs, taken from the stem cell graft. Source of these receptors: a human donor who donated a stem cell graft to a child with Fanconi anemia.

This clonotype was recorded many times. CDR3: CATSWPGSNTEAFF. The DNA for the CDR3 is TGTGCCACCAGCTGGCCCGGTTCGAACACTGAAGCTTTCTTT. The chain uses TRBV15 and TRBJ1-1; D remains ambiguous. Germline V CDR1 and CDR2: LNHNV, YYDKDF (reference sequence). The CDR3 runs 14 residues. Trimming removed 5 bases from V and 1 base from J, with 11 bases in between.

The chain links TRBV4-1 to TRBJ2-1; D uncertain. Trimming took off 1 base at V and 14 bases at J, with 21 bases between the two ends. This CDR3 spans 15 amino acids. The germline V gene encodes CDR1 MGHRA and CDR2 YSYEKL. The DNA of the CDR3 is TGCGCCAGCAGCCAAGGTTCGCCTCGCGGCTCCCCTAAGTTCTTC. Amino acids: CASSQGSPRGSPKFF.

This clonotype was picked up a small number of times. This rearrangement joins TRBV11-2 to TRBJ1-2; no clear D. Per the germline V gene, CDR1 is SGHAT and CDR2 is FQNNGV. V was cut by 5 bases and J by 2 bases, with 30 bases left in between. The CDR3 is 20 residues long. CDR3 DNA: TGTGCCAGCAGCCGTACGGTGGGCTCCCCCGGACGCGAGGGAAACTATGGCTACACCTTC. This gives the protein CASSRTVGSPGREGNYGYTF.

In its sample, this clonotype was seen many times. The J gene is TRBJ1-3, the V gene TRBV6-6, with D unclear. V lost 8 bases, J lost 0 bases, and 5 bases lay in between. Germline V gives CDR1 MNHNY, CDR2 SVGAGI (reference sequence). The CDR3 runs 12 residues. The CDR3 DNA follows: TGTGCCAGCGTCGACTCTGGAAACACCATATATTTT. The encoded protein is CASVDSGNTIYF.

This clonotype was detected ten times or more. For the CDR3, the DNA is TGCGCCAGCAGCCTGATGACTAGCGGGGGGGCTAATGAGCAGTTCTTC. Amino acids: CASSLMTSGGANEQFF. V and J are TRBV5-1 and TRBJ2-1, with TRBD2 matching 14 bases. The CDR3 is made up of 16 amino acids. V dropped 4 bases and J dropped 7; count of bases not matched to a gene: 7. Germline V gives CDR1 SGHRS, CDR2 YFSETQ.

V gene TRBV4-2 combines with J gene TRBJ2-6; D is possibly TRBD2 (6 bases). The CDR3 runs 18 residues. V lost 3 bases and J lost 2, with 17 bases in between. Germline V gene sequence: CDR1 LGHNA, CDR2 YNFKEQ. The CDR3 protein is CASSHVKMGGPGANVLTF. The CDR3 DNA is TGTGCCAGCAGCCACGTAAAGATGGGAGGACCTGGGGCCAACGTCCTGACTTTC.

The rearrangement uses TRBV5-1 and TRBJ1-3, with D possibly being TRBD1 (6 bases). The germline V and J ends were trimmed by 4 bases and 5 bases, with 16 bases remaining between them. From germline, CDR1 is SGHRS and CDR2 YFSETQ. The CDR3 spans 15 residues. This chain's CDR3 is CASSPGGPLRNTIYF. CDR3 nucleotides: TGCGCCAGCAGCCCGGGGGGGCCACTGAGAAACACCATATATTTT.

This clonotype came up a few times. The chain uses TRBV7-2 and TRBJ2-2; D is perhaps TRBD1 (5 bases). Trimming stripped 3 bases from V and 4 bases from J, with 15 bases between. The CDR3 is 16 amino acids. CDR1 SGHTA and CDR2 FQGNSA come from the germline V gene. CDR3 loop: CASSFQRQGGTGELFF. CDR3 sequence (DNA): TGTGCCAGCAGCTTTCAAAGGCAGGGCGGCACCGGGGAGCTGTTTTTT. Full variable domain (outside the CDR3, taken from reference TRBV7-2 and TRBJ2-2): GAGVSQSPSNKVTEKGKDVELRCDPISGHTALYWYRQSLGQGLEFLIYFQGNSAPDKSGLPSDRFSAERTGGSVSTLTIQRTQQEDSAVYLCASSFQRQGGTGELFFGEGSRLTVL.

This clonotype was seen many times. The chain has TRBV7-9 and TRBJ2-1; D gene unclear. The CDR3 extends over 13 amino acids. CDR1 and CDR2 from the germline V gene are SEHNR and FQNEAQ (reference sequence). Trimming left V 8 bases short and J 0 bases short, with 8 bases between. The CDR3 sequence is CASYTGSYNEQFF. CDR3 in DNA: TGTGCCAGCTATACGGGCTCCTACAATGAGCAGTTCTTC. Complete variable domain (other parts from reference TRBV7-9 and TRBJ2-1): DTGVSQNPRHKITKRGQNVTFRCDPISEHNRLYWYRQTLGQGPEFLTYFQNEAQLEKSRLLSDRFSAERPKGSFSTLEIQRTEQGDSAMYLCASYTGSYNEQFFGPGTRLTVL.

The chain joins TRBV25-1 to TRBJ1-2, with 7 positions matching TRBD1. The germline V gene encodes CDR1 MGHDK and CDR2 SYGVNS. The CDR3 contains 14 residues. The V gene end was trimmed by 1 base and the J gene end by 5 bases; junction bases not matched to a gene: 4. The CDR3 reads CASSEWEGQYGYTF. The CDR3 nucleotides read TGTGCCAGCAGTGAATGGGAGGGACAGTATGGCTACACCTTC.

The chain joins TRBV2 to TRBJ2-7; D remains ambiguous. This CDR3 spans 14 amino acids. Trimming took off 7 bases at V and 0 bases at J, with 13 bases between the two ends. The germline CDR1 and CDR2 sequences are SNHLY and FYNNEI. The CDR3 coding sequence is TGTGCCAGCATTTACAGTACAAGCTCCTACGAGCAGTACGTC. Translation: CASIYSTSSYEQYV.

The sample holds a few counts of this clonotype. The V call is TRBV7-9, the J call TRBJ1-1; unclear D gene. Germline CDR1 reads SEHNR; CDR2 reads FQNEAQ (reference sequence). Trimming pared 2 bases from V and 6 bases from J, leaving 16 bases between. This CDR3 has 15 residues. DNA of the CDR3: TGTGCCAGCAGCTTATCCGGCACCGTAGGTGCTGAAGCTTTCTTT. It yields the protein CASSLSGTVGAEAFF. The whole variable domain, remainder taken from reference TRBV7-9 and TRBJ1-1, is DTGVSQNPRHKITKRGQNVTFRCDPISEHNRLYWYRQTLGQGPEFLTYFQNEAQLEKSRLLSDRFSAERPKGSFSTLEIQRTEQGDSAMYLCASSLSGTVGAEAFFGQGTRLTVV.

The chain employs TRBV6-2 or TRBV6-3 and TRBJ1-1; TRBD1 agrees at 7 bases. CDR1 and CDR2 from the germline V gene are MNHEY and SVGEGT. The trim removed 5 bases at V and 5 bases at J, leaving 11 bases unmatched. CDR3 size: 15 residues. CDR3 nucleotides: TGTGCCAGCAGTAAGATGACAGGGCTGGGAACTGAAGCTTTCTTT. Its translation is CASSKMTGLGTEAFF.

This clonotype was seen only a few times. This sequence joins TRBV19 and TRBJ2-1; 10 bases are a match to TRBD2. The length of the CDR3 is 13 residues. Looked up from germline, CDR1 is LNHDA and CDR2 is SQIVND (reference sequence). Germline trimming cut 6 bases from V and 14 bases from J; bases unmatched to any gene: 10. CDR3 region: CASSPERGGPKFF. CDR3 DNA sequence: TGTGCCAGTAGCCCCGAGCGGGGGGGCCCCAAGTTCTTC. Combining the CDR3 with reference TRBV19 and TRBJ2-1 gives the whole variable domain DGGITQSPKYLFRKEGQNVTLSCEQNLNHDAMYWYRQDPGQGLRLIYYSQIVNDFQKGDIAEGYSVSREKKESFPLTVTSAQKNPTAFYLCASSPERGGPKFFGPGTRLTVL.

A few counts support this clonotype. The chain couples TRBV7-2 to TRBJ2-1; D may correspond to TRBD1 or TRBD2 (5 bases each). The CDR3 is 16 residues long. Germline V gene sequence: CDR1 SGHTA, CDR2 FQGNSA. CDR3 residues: CATALTGTRSYNEQFF. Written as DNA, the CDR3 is TGTGCAACTGCTCTCACCGGGACCCGCTCCTACAATGAGCAGTTCTTC.

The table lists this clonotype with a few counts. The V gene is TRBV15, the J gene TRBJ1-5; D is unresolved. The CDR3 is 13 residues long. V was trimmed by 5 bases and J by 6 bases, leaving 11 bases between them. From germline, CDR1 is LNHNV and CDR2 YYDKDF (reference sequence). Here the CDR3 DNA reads TGTGCCACCAGCGGCAGGTTCGGTCAGCCCCAGCATTTT. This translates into CATSGRFGQPQHF.

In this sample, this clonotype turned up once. The CDR3: CASSYISGNTIYF. The CDR3 DNA reads as TGTGCCAGCAGTTACATCTCTGGAAACACCATATATTTT. The V call is TRBV6-5, the J call TRBJ1-3; D is uncertain. The V gene's germline CDR1 is MNHEY and CDR2 SVGAGI. With 2 bases removed from V and 0 bases from J, the gap between germline ends came to 2 bases. The CDR3 extends over 13 amino acids.

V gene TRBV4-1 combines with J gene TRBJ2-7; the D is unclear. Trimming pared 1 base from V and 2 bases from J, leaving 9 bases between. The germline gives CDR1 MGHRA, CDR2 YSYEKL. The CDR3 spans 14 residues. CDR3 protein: CASSQGSGAYEQYF. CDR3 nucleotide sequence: TGCGCCAGCAGCCAAGGTTCGGGTGCCTACGAGCAGTACTTC.

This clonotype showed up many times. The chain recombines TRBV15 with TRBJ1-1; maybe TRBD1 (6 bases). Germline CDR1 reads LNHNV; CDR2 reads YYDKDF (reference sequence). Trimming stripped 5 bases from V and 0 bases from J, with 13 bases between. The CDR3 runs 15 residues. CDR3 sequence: CATSPARGMNTEAFF. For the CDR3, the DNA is TGTGCCACCAGCCCGGCCAGGGGTATGAACACTGAAGCTTTCTTT.